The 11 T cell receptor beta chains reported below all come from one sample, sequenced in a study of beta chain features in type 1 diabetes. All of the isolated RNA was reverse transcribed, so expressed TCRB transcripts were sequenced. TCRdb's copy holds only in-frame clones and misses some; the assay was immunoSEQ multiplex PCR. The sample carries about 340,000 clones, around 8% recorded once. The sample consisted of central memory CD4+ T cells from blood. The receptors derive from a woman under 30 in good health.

In nucleotides, the CDR3 is TGTGCCAGCAGCTTAGGTACATACCCCAATCAGCCCCAGCATTTT. This sequence encodes CASSLGTYPNQPQHF. The chain is built from TRBV4-2 and TRBJ1-5; D not certain. V dropped 5 bases and J dropped 3 bases, with 14 bases sitting between them. CDR3 length: 15 residues. CDR1 is LGHNA and CDR2 is YNFKEQ in the germline V gene.

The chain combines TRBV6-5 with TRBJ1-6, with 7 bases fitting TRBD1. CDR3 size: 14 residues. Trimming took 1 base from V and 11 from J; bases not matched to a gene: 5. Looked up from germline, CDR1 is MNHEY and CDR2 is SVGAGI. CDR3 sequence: CASSYFQGDTPLHF. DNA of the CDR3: TGTGCCAGCAGTTACTTCCAGGGGGATACACCCCTCCACTTT.

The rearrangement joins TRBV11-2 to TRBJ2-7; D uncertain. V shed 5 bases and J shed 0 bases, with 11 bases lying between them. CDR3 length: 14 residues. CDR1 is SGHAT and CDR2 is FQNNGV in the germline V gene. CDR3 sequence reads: CASSPKITSYEQYF. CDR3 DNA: TGTGCCAGCAGCCCCAAAATCACCTCCTACGAGCAGTACTTC. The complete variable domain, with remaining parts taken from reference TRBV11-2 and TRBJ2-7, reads EAGVAQSPRYKIIEKRQSVAFWCNPISGHATLYWYQQILGQGPKLLIQFQNNGVVDDSQLPKDRFSAERLKGVDSTLKIQPAKLEDSAVYLCASSPKITSYEQYFGPGTRLTVT.

Here the CDR3 reads CASSLQGTYNEQFF. CDR3 nucleotides: TGCGCCAGCAGCTTGCAGGGAACCTACAATGAGCAGTTCTTC. The V and J genes are TRBV5-1 and TRBJ2-1; perhaps TRBD1 as D (5 bases). V dropped 1 base and J dropped 2 bases, with 7 bases sitting between them. The CDR3 length is 14 residues. The germline V gene encodes CDR1 SGHRS and CDR2 YFSETQ. Filled out from reference TRBV5-1 and TRBJ2-1, the complete variable domain reads KAGVTQTPRYLIKTRGQQVTLSCSPISGHRSVSWYQQTPGQGLQFLFEYFSETQRNKGNFPGRFSGRQFSNSRSEMNVSTLELGDSALYLCASSLQGTYNEQFFGPGTRLTVL.

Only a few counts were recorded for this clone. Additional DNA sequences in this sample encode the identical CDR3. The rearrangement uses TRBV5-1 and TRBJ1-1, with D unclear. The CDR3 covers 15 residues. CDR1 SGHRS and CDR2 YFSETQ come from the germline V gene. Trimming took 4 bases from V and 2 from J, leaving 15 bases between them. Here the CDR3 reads CASSLAQLRNTEAFF. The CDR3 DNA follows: TGCGCCAGCAGCCTCGCCCAACTAAGAAACACTGAAGCTTTCTTT. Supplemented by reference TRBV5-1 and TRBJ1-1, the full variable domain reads KAGVTQTPRYLIKTRGQQVTLSCSPISGHRSVSWYQQTPGQGLQFLFEYFSETQRNKGNFPGRFSGRQFSNSRSEMNVSTLELGDSALYLCASSLAQLRNTEAFFGQGTRLTVV.

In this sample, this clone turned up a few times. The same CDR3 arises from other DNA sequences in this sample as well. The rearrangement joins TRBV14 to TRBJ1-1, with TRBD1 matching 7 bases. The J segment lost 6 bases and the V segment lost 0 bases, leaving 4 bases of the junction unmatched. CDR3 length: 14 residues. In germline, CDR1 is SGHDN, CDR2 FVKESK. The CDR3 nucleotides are TGTGCCAGCAGCCAAGACAGGGGGAGAGCTGAAGCTTTCTTT. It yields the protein CASSQDRGRAEAFF.

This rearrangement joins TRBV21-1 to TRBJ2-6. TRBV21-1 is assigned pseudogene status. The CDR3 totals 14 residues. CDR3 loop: CASRNLSGANVLTF. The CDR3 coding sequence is TGTGCCAGCAGGAACCTCTCTGGGGCCAACGTCCTGACTTTC.

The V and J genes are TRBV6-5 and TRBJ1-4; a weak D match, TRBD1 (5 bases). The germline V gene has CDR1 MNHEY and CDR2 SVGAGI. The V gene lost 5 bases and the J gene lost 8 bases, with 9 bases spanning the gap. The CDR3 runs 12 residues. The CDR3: CASSRDGEKLFF. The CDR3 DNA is TGTGCCAGCAGTAGGGACGGGGAAAAACTGTTTTTT.

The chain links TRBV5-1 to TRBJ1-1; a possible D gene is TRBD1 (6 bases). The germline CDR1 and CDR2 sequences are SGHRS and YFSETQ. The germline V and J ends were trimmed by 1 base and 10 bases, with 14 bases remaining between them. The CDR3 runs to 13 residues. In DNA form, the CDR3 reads TGCGCCAGCAGCTTGTCCCGGGGGGCCGGAGCTTTCTTT. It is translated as CASSLSRGAGAFF.

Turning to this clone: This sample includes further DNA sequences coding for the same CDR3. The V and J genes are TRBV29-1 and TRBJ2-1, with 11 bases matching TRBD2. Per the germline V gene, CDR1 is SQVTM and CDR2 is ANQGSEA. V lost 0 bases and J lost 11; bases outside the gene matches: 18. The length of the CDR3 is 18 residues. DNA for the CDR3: TGCAGCGTTGAAGAGCTCCGGCTAGCGGGAGGTCTCCGGGGGCAGCAGTTCTTC. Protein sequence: CSVEELRLAGGLRGQQFF.

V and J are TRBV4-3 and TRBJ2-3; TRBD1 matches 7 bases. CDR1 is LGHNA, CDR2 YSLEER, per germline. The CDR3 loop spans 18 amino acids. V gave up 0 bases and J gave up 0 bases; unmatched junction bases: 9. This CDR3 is CASSQDFTGARSTDTQYF. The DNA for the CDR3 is TGCGCCAGCAGCCAAGATTTCACAGGGGCACGGAGCACAGATACGCAGTATTTT.